This T cell receptor (beta chain) is drawn from a study of technical replicates of blood from several donors. Per the germline V gene, CDR1 is KGHSH and CDR2 is LQKENI. This CDR3 contains 16 residues. With 3 bases removed from V and 4 bases from J, the gap between germline ends came to 15 bases. The repertoire was sequenced with immunoSEQ multiplex PCR; TCRdb's copy has only in-frame clones and lacks some. The sample yields 55,000 to 65,000 clones, 70% to 90% seen once. This sequence joins TRBV18 and TRBJ2-2; TRBD2 might be the D (5 bases). This clonotype was sampled from a human donor in good health. Some clones in this sample may be carry-over from other donors' samples. Sequencing was performed on PBMCs. CDR3 sequence: CASSPEVRAGTGELFF. For the CDR3, the DNA is TGTGCCAGCTCACCGGAGGTTAGGGCTGGCACCGGGGAGCTGTTTTTT.